Sequencing of this TCR beta chain was carried out in a study of blood T cells in healthy people across ages (dated by TCRdb to about 2015). As for the study more broadly: In model experiments, template switching captured roughly one uniquely barcoded TCR beta cDNA molecule for every two T cells. Using deep sequencing normalized with unique cDNA molecular identifiers, the study measured how TCR beta repertoire diversity changes with age. The donors were divided into four age groups: young (average around 16 years), middle-aged (approximately 39), aged (about 62) and long-lived (roughly 88). Using the same blood draw, the study looked at two additional independent replicas of 1 million unique cDNA reads for two donors, one aged 18 to 29 and the other aged 80 or older.

Systemically healthy Caucasian individuals from Russia, around 39 in total and aged roughly 6 to 95 years, were included as donors. Each donor gave 8 to 10 milliliters of peripheral blood, collected into EDTA-treated Vacutainer tubes. Ficoll-Paque density-gradient centrifugation was used to isolate PBMCs, with at least 7 million per sample. Total RNA was extracted from PBMCs with Trizol reagent, with at least 6 micrograms obtained per sample. The percentages of naive CD45RAhigh/CD27high T cells were determined by flow cytometry on a PBMC aliquot from every donor. Comments on this clonotype: It has no known antigen specificity. Qualities for individual bases were not recorded, and no much larger clone is one base off.

What the work shows at the level of the full study, not this receptor alone: Compared with the aged group, more naive CD4+ T cells, fewer expanded clones and increased TCR diversity were shown by the long-lived group, suggesting age selection. Because profiling used bulk unsorted PBMCs, naive and antigen-experienced compartments could not be compared conclusively. Observed TCR beta diversity per million T cells fell roughly linearly with age, and a significant reduction was already apparent by age roughly 40. Estimates of total diversity from one million sequenced T cells were regarded as lower bounds and underestimates. Donor CMV infection status was unknown, potentially confounding age-related changes in expanded clonotypes. Observed TCR beta diversity correlated strongly with the percentage of naive T cells measured by flow cytometry.

The library was made by 5' RACE. This sample was sequenced with an Illumina HiSeq 2500. A second about 7 to 11 cycle PCR used a sample-barcoded 5' primer and a J-beta primer mix. Each TCR beta cDNA molecule received a unique molecular identifier from a template-switch 5' adaptor carrying 12 random nucleotides. Each sample yielded at least 3 million CDR3-containing paired-end reads. All of the RNA was converted into first-strand cDNA using the Mint cDNA synthesis kit, with a TRBC-specific oligonucleotide serving as the primer. Following uracil-DNA glycosylase treatment, all cDNA underwent a first 18-cycle PCR with the universal primers M1SS and BC2_uni_R. Per the original workflow: For normalization, 1 million high-quality reads were randomly selected from each sample, with every read carrying a distinct molecular identifier. Instead of being binned into consensus sequences, reads with shared molecular identifiers were discarded. MiTCR, run with a Q25 quality threshold and the strictest error-elimination algorithm, handled CDR3 identification, clonotype clustering and error correction. A nonparametric unseen species model using Euler transformation provided a lower-bound estimate of total TCR beta diversity. Through fastp at Q25 and MiXCR, TCRdb rebuilt clones from the public reads, retaining in-frame beta chains. Rows are combined by CDR3 protein, so each entry shows the most common genes and DNA. The V and J calls come from TCRdb's annotation, not from the publication. Across this sample there are over 450,000 distinct CDR3 sequences, with less than 25% seen only once. Of the sample, roughly 9% is held by the ten largest clones.

Sequences LGHDT (CDR1) and YNNKEL (CDR2) are obtained from the germline V gene (reference sequence). The cysteine opens and the phenylalanine closes a CDR3 of 16 amino acids. CDR3 DNA only is kept here, 48 bases in frame from base 1. V is trimmed back by 7 bases and J by 0 bases, and the junction contains 4 bases that no gene match accounts for. These data are also associated with another study on T cells of mothers and their children. The second study reports: The donors were nine systemically healthy Caucasian individuals, made up of three mothers and their six children. cDNA synthesis consumed the entire amount of extracted RNA, loaded at approximately 1.5 ug RNA in each 15 ul reaction. In the second PCR, the M1S primer added sample barcodes and 2-4 random nucleotides. More than 9 million TCR beta CDR3 reads were obtained from each mother, and some 3.2 million reads were obtained from each child. In both related and unrelated pairs, thymic selection shapes the output of TCR recombination in a similar way, with inherited differences having only a minor effect. Normalized repertoire overlap was always slightly but never significantly higher in related than unrelated mother-child pairs. Persistent microchimeric T cell clones were not detected, at a sensitivity of around 100 clones per million clonotypes. Deep NGS was used in the study to compare the TCR beta repertoires of mothers and children and to look for features that separate related mother-child pairs from unrelated individuals. Mothers averaged approximately 40 +/- 4 years of age and children averaged approximately 12 +/- 4 years. Libraries were sequenced on Illumina HiSeq 2000 with 100+100 nt paired-end reads after adapter ligation with NEBNext reagents. Mother and child libraries were prepared a month apart and sequenced in separate runs to prevent cross-contamination. For each donor, between 500,000 and 2,000,000 distinct TCR beta clonotypes were identified. Naive TCR beta clonotypes were estimated from low-frequency clonotypes matched to each donor's FACS-determined naive share, without sorting.

The receptor was derived from a boy aged 5-17 years in good health. The sequencing sample was made of blood. The V and J genes are TRBV3-1 and TRBJ2-6; 9 nucleotides in the junction match TRBD1. The nucleotide sequence reads TGTGCCAGCACCGGGACAGGGAGCTCTGGGGCCAACGTCCTGACTTTC. The encoded protein is CASTGTGSSGANVLTF. With all but the CDR3 taken from the reference TRBV3-1 and TRBJ2-6 genes, the full variable domain is: DTAVSQTPKYLVTQMGNDKSIKCEQNLGHDTMYWYKQDSKKFLKIMFSYNNKELIINETVPNRFSPKSPDKAHLNLHINSLELGDSAVYFCASTGTGSSGANVLTFGAGSRLTVL.